This paragraph reports one T cell receptor (beta chain). Template switching was used to attach UMIs, which incorporated a 6-nucleotide sample barcode. For each CDR3 protein, TCRdb gives one entry from its re-call of the 5' RACE reads, without DNA. This sample's table reports a few hundred thousand distinct CDR3 sequences. Whole blood supplied total RNA, and T cells were not sorted. The CDR3 totals 15 residues. Germline CDR1 and CDR2: SGHRS and YFSETQ. These data belong to a study of monozygotic twins with inflammatory bowel disease. V is TRBV5-1 and J is TRBJ1-3; TCRdb gives TRBD1 as the D gene, but with no DNA this cannot be confirmed. Source material: blood. The receptor comes from a human donor with ulcerative colitis or Crohn's disease, or a healthy co-twin of an affected twin (not recorded which). CDR3: CASSLGGSSGNTIYF.